The 11 T cell receptor beta chains below were found in one sample sequenced in a study of post-analysis software for immune sequencing data. The authors incorporated unique molecular identifiers into the TCR beta cDNA libraries. Using its own MiXCR run on the PCR reads, TCRdb lists one record per CDR3 protein. The sample lists about 160,000 distinct CDR3 sequences; roughly 35% were seen once. The material was blood, obtained after autologous hematopoietic stem cell transplantation. Source of these receptors: a girl aged 10-17 years with multiple sclerosis.

This clonotype was found many times. V and J are TRBV28 and TRBJ2-1; 9 bases are a match to TRBD2. V trimming: 6 bases; J trimming: 8 bases; junction bases outside the gene matches: 5. Germline CDR1 is MDHEN and CDR2 is SYDVKM. The CDR3 length is 13 residues. The CDR3 reads CASSSTSGYEQFF. Written as DNA, the CDR3 is TGTGCCAGCAGCTCGACTAGCGGATATGAGCAGTTCTTC.

This sequence joins TRBV20-1 and TRBJ2-1; 7 positions agree with TRBD2. Unmatched junction bases numbered 6, after V lost 5 bases and J lost 2 bases. The CDR3 length is 14 residues. The V gene's germline CDR1 is DFQATT and CDR2 SNEGSKA (reference sequence). The CDR3 spells CSAPHLAAYNEQFF. CDR3 DNA sequence: TGCAGTGCTCCCCATCTAGCGGCCTACAATGAGCAGTTCTTC.

Details on this clonotype: This may stem from a read error, because a much larger clone lies one nucleotide away. The chain joins TRBV25-1 to TRBJ2-5; either TRBD1 or TRBD2 may fit D (6 bases each). The J call could be wrong; TRBJ2-7 is a better fit for the DNA end. CDR1 MGHDK and CDR2 SYGVNS come from the germline V gene. The CDR3 loop spans 16 amino acids. CDR3 bases: TGTGCCGGCAGTGAGAGGCGGGACAAGTCTAAATACGAGCAGTACTTC. Its protein product is CAGSERRDKSKYEQYF.

This chain joins TRBV12-3 or TRBV12-4 and TRBJ1-2, with a weak D call TRBD1 (5 bases). Trimming cost V 8 bases and J 3 bases, with 13 bases left between them. The CDR3 is made up of 13 amino acids. For the CDR3, the DNA is TGTGCCAGCTACGGGGGGGGTGACTATGGCTACACCTTC. Its protein is CASYGGGDYGYTF.

The CDR3 here is CASSGGLAGWNEQFF. In DNA, the CDR3 is TGTGCCAGCAGCGGCGGACTAGCGGGCTGGAATGAGCAGTTCTTC. The chain links TRBV7-2 to TRBJ2-1; 11 bases are shared with TRBD2. The germline V gene encodes CDR1 SGHTA and CDR2 FQGNSA. With V trimmed by 5 bases and J by 7 bases, 7 bases remained unmatched. The CDR3 is made up of 15 amino acids. Full variable domain (outside the CDR3, taken from reference TRBV7-2 and TRBJ2-1): GAGVSQSPSNKVTEKGKDVELRCDPISGHTALYWYRQSLGQGLEFLIYFQGNSAPDKSGLPSDRFSAERTGGSVSTLTIQRTQQEDSAVYLCASSGGLAGWNEQFFGPGTRLTVL.

This clonotype was seen a handful of times. As DNA, the CDR3 is TGTGCCAGCAGCTTACCCGACAGGGCGGGAAGCAATCAGCCCCAGCATTTT. It translates to CASSLPDRAGSNQPQHF. The gene calls are TRBV11-2 and TRBJ1-5, with 7 positions matching TRBD1. This CDR3 has 17 amino acids. Trimming cost V 2 bases and J 1 base; bases outside gene matches: 8. Germline assignment: CDR1 SGHAT and CDR2 FQNNGV.

Of note for this clonotype: A read error may produce the germline difference seen at one junction end. The genes are TRBV10-3 and TRBJ2-1; no reliable D call. CDR3 length: 15 residues. Germline CDR1 ENHRY, CDR2 SYGVKD. As DNA, the CDR3 is TGTACCATCAGTAGAACGGGTGACTCCTACAATGAGCAGTTCTTC. Encoded protein: CTISRTGDSYNEQFF.

Many counts were recorded for this clonotype. The chain combines TRBV20-1 with TRBJ2-5; D unresolved. CDR1 and CDR2 (germline): DFQATT, SNEGSKA (reference sequence). The germline V and J ends were trimmed by 5 bases and 0 bases, with 7 bases remaining between them. This CDR3 region has 12 residues. The CDR3 spells CSAPTYQETQYF. CDR3 coding DNA: TGCAGTGCTCCGACATACCAAGAGACCCAGTACTTC.

This clonotype occurred a few times. The chain links TRBV4-2 to TRBJ1-6; tentatively, D is TRBD1 (6 bases). Trimming took off 3 bases at V and 10 bases at J, with 16 bases between the two ends. Per the germline V gene, CDR1 is LGHNA and CDR2 is YNFKEQ. CDR3 length: 15 residues. The CDR3 region is CASSQAQGAESPLHF. The CDR3, as DNA: TGTGCCAGCAGCCAGGCACAGGGAGCTGAATCACCCCTCCACTTT.

V and J are TRBV7-2 and TRBJ2-2; no definite D call. This CDR3 has 14 amino acids. From germline, CDR1 is SGHTA and CDR2 FQGNSA. V gave up 5 bases and J gave up 3 bases, with 10 bases separating them. CDR3 bases: TGTGCCAGCAGCCCGACCTGGGACACCGGGGAGCTGTTTTTT. Its protein is CASSPTWDTGELFF.

The V call is TRBV5-1, the J call TRBJ1-1, with 9 bases fitting TRBD1. Germline V gene lookup returns CDR1 SGHRS and CDR2 YFSETQ. The CDR3 is made up of 14 amino acids. J lost 4 bases, V lost 3 bases, and 4 bases had no gene match. CDR3 in amino acids: CASSWRQGGTEAFF. The DNA for the CDR3 is TGCGCCAGCAGCTGGCGACAGGGGGGCACTGAAGCTTTCTTT.